This T cell receptor (beta chain) was identified during a study of glioma-infiltrating T cells after dendritic cell vaccination. Broader study findings: Complete blood and tumor specimen sets were limited to few patients.

Input was around 1.9 ug genomic DNA, or all available if less. This table comes from immunoSEQ multiplex PCR, and its TCRdb copy is limited to in-frame clones, with some not included. The sample carries almost 90,000 clones, roughly four fifths recorded once. The time point: after dendritic cell vaccination, including at tumor progression/relapse. The trim removed 8 bases at V and 9 bases at J, leaving 4 bases unmatched. There are 13 residues in the CDR3. CDR1 and CDR2 from the germline V gene are MNHNY and SVGAGI (reference sequence). Remarks on this clone: What it binds is unknown.

The origin of this receptor is a human donor with glioblastoma. The chain carries TRBV6-6 and TRBJ1-6, with 10 bases that match TRBD1. The starting material was blood, obtained after dendritic cell vaccination. The CDR3 here is CASCDRGLSPLHF. The DNA of the CDR3 is TGTGCCAGCTGCGACAGGGGGCTTTCACCCCTCCACTTT.